The clone carrying this TCR beta chain was counted a few times. Its antigen is as yet unknown. This sample stems from a study of blood T cells in healthy people across ages. A sample-barcoded 5' primer and a J-beta primer mix were used in a second PCR of roughly 7 to 12 cycles. Every cDNA molecule bore a tag from a template-switch adaptor containing 12 random nucleotides. Via MiXCR, TCRdb re-called the 5' RACE reads, giving one row per CDR3 protein. The sample lists 750,000 to 950,000 distinct CDR3 sequences, about 48% seen once, with about two fifths in the top ten. Study-level points and caveats: Considered underestimates were the diversity estimates obtained from one million T cells. Among long-lived donors, naive CD4+ cells were more numerous and diversity higher than in aged donors.

Healthy Caucasians from Russia aged roughly 6 to 95 served as donors. What was sequenced was blood. This TCR was sampled from a man at least 80 years old in good health.

This CDR3 is CASSPRTSGGYNEQFF. The CDR3 DNA reads as TGTGCCAGCAGCCCCCGGACTAGCGGGGGCTACAATGAGCAGTTCTTC. The chain recombines TRBV7-9 with TRBJ2-1, with 13 bases aligning to TRBD2. V shed 5 bases and J 3 bases; nucleotides not matched to a gene: 4. Per germline, CDR1 SEHNR and CDR2 FQNEAQ (reference sequence). The CDR3 covers 16 residues.